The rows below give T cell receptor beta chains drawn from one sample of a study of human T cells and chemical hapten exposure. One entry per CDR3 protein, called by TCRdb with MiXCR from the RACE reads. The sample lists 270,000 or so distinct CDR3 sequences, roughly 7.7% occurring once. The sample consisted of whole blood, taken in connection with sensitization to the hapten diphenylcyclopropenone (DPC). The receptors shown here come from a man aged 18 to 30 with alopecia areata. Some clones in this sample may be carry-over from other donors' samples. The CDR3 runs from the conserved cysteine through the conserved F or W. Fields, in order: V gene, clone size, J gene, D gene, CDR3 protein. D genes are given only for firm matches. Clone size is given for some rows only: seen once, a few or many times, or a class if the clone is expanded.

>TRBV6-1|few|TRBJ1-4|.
CASSEEWQNEKLFF
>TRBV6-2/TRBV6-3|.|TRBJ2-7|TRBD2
CASSYPAGGPHEQYF
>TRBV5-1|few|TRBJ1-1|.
CASSLSGVAGTEAFF
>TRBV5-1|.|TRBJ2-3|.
CASRGGVTDTQYF
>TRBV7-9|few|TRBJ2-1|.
CASSLGLAPRKGQFF
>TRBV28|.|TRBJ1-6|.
CASSLLARADSPLHF
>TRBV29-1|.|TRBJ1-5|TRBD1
CSVGTGGQGQPQHF
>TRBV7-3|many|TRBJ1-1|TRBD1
CASSIQGLAFF
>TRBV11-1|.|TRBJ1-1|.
CASTRQGINTEAFF
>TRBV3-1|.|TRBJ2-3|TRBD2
CASSQALAGTDTQYF
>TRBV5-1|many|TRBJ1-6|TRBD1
CASRQGSYNSPLHF
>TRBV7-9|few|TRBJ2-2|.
CASSLLRLYTGELFF
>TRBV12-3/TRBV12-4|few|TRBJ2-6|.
CASSLGGEANVLTF
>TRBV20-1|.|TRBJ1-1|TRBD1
CSARVRDRKKFMNTEAFF
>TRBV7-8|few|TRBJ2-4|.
CASSPRLAKNIQYF
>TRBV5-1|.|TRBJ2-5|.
CASSLGQEGETQYF
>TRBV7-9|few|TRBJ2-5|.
CASSLAADTRQETQYF
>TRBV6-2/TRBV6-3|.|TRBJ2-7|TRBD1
CASSYSWTGIDEQYF